This T cell receptor (beta chain) was recorded in a study of blood T cells in healthy people across ages. There were healthy Caucasian individuals from Russia, aged roughly 6 to 90, serving as donors. Isolation recovered at least 6.5 million PBMCs from every sample. Alongside a J-beta primer mix, a sample-barcoded 5' primer served in a second PCR lasting roughly 6 to 12 cycles. A single record per CDR3 protein comes from TCRdb applying MiXCR to the 5' RACE reads. The table has almost 1 million distinct CDR3 sequences, 45% to 60% seen once; the top ten hold 20% to 25%. There are 15 residues in the CDR3. Deletions cut 4 bases from V and 2 bases from J, with 15 bases between. Per germline, CDR1 SGHRS and CDR2 YFSETQ.

The source of this sequence is a woman aged 55-70 years in good health. V usage is TRBV5-1 and J usage is TRBJ2-5; D is perhaps TRBD1 (7 bases). Sequencing was performed on blood. The CDR3 sequence is CASSASRGVQETQYF. The CDR3, as DNA: TGCGCCAGCAGCGCAAGCAGGGGGGTACAAGAGACCCAGTACTTC.